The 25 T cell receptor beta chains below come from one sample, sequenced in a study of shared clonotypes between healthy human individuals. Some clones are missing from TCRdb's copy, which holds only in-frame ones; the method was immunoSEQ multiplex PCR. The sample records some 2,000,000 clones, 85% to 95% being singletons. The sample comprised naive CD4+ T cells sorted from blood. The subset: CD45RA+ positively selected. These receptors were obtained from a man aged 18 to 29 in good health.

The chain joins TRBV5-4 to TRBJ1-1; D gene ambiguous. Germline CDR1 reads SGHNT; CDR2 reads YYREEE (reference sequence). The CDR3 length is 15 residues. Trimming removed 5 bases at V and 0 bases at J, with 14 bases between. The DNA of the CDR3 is TGTGCCAGCAGTGCCGGGGTCGACGTGAACACTGAAGCTTTCTTT. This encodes CASSAGVDVNTEAFF.

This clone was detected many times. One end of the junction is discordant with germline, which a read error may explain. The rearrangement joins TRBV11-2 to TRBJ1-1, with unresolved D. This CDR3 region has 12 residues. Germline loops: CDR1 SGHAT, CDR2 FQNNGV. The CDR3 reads CASSLDRTEAFF. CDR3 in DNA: TGTGCCAGCAGTTTAGACCGCACTGAAGCTTTCTTT.

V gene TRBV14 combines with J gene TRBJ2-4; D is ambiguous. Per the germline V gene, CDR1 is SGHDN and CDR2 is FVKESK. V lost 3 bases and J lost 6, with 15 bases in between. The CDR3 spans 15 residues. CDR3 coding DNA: TGTGCCAGCAGCCAGGTGACACCAGTTGGAAACATTCAGTACTTC. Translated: CASSQVTPVGNIQYF.

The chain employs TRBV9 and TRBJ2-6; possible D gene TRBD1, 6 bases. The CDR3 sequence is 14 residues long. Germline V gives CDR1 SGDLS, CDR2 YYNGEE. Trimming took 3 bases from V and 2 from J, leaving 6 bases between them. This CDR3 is CASSDRAGANVLTF. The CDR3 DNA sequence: TGTGCCAGCAGCGACAGGGCTGGGGCCAACGTCCTGACTTTC.

CDR3 residues: CASSVTVQETQYF. The CDR3, as DNA: TGTGCCAGCAGCGTGACAGTTCAAGAGACCCAGTACTTC. The V gene is TRBV7-9, the J gene TRBJ2-5; TRBD1 might be the D (5 bases). The CDR3 runs 13 residues. The germline gives CDR1 SEHNR, CDR2 FQNEAQ (reference sequence). The ends were cut back, 5 bases at V and 2 bases at J, with 9 bases in the middle.

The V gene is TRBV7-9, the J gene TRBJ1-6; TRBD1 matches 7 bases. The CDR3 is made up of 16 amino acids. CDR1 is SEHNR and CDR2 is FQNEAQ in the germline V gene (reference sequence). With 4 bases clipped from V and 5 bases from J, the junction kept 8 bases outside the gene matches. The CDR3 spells CASSSGTEEHNSPLHF. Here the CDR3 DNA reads TGTGCCAGCAGCTCCGGGACAGAAGAGCATAATTCACCCCTCCACTTT.

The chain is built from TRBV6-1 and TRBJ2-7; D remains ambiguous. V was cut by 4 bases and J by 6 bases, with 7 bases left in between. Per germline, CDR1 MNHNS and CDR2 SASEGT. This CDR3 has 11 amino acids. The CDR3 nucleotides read TGTGCCAGCAGTGCCACGGCCGAGCAGTACTTC. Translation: CASSATAEQYF.

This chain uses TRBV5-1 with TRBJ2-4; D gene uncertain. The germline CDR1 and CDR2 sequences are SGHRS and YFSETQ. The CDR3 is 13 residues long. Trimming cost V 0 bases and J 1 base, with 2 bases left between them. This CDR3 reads CASSLEAKNIQYF. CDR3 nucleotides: TGCGCCAGCAGCTTGGAGGCCAAAAACATTCAGTACTTC.

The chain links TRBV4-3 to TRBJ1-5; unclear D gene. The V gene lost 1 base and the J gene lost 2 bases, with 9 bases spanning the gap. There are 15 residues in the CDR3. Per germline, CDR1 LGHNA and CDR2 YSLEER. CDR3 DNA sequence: TGCGCCAGCAGCCAAGGACTAACAGGCAATCAGCCCCAGCATTTT. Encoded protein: CASSQGLTGNQPQHF.

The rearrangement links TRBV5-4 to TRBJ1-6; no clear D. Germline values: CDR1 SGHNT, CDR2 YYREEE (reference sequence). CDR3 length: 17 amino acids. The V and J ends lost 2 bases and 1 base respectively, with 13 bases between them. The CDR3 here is CASSFSTGSSYNSPLHF. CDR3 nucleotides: TGTGCCAGCAGCTTCTCCACTGGAAGTTCCTATAATTCACCCCTCCACTTT.

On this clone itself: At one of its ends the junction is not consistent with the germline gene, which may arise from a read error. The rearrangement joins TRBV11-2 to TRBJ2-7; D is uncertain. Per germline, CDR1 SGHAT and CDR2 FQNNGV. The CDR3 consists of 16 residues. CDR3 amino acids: CASSLEGRPLSHEQYF. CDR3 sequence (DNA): TGTGCCAGCAGCTTAGAGGGAAGGCCTCTCTCCCACGAGCAGTACTTC.

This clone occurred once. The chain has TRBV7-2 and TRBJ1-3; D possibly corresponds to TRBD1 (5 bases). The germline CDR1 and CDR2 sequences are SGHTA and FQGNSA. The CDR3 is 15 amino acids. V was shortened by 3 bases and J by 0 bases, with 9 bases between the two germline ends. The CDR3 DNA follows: TGTGCCAGCAGCTTGGCGGGGGTCTCTGGAAACACCATATATTTT. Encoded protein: CASSLAGVSGNTIYF.

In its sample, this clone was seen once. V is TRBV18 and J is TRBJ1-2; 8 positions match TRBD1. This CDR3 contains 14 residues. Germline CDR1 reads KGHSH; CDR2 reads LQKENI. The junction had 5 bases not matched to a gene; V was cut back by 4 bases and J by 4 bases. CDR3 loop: CASSLGQGLYGYTF. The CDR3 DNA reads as TGTGCCAGCTCACTCGGACAGGGCCTCTATGGCTACACCTTC.

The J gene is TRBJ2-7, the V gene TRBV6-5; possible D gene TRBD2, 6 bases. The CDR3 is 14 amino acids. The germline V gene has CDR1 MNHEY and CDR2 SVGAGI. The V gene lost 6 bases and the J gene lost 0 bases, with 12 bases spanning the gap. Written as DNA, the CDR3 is TGTGCCAGCAGCCCCCCTAGCGCCTCCTACGAGCAGTACTTC. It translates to CASSPPSASYEQYF.

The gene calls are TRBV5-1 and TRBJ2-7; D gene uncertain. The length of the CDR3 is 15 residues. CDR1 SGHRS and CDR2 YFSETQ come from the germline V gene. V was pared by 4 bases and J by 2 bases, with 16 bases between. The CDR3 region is CASSPPVGPTYEQYF. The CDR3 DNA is TGCGCCAGCAGCCCGCCGGTTGGACCAACCTACGAGCAGTACTTC.

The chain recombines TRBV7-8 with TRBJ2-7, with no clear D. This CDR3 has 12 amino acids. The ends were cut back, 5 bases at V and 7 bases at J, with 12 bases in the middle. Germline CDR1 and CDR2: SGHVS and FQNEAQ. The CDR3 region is CASSAIIKEQYF. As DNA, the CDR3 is TGTGCCAGCAGCGCCATAATTAAAGAGCAGTACTTC.

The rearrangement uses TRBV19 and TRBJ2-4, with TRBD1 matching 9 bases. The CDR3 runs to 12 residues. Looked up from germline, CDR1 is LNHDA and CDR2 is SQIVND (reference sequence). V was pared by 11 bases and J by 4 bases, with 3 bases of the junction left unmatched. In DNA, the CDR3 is TGTGCCGTCGGACAGGGGAAAAACATTCAGTACTTC. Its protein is CAVGQGKNIQYF.

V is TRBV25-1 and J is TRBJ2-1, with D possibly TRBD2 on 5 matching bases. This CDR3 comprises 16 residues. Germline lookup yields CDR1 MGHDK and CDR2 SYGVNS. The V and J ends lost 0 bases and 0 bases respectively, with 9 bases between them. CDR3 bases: TGTGCCAGCAGTGAATACGGGAAGGGCTCCTACAATGAGCAGTTCTTC. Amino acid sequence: CASSEYGKGSYNEQFF.

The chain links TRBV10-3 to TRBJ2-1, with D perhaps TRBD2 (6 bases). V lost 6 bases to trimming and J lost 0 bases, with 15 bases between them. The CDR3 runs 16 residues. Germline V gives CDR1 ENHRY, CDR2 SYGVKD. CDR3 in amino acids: CAISQSAGISYNEQFF. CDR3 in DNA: TGTGCCATCAGCCAATCGGCGGGGATCTCCTACAATGAGCAGTTCTTC.

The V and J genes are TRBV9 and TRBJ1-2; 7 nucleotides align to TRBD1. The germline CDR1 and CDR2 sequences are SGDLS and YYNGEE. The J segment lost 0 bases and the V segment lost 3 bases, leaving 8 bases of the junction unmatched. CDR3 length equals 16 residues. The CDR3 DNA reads TGTGCCAGCAGCGGCCGGGACAGCCGAACTAACTATGGCTACACCTTC. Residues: CASSGRDSRTNYGYTF.

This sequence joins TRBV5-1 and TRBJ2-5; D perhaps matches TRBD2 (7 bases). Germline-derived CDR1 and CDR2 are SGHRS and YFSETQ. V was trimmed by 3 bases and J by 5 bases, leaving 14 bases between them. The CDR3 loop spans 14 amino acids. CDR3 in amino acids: CASSSGGQGETQYF. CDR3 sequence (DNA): TGCGCCAGCAGCTCCGGGGGGCAGGGTGAGACCCAGTACTTC.

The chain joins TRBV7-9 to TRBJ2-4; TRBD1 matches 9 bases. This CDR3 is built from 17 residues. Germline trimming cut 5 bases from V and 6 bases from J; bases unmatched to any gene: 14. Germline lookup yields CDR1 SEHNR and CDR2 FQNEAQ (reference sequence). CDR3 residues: CASSPGTGTVSGNIQYF. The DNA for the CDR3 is TGTGCCAGCAGCCCGGGGACAGGGACCGTATCCGGAAACATTCAGTACTTC.

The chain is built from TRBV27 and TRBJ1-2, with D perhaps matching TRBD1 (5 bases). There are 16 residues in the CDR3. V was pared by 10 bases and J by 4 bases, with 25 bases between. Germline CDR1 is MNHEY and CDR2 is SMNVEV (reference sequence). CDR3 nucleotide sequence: TGTGCCATCCCGTTCTTAATCAGGGCATTCGGCTATGGCTACACCTTC. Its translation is CAIPFLIRAFGYGYTF.

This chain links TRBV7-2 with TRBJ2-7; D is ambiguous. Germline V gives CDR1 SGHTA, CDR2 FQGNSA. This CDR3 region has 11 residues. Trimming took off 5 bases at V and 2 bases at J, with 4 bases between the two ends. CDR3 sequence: CASSTTYEQYF. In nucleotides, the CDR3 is TGTGCCAGCAGCACAACCTACGAGCAGTACTTC.

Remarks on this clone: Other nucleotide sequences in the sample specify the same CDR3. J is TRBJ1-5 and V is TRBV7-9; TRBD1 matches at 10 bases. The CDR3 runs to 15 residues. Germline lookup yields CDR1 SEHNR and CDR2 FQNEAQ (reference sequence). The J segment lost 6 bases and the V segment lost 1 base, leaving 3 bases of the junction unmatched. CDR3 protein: CASSLGTGGSQPQHF. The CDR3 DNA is TGTGCCAGCAGCTTAGGGACAGGGGGATCTCAGCCCCAGCATTTT.